Given below is one T cell receptor (beta chain) in context. The V gene's germline CDR1 is SGHRS and CDR2 YFSETQ. This CDR3 is built from 15 residues. The V gene end was trimmed by 5 bases and the J gene end by 5 bases; junction bases not matched to a gene: 8. This specimen belongs to a study of blood T cell repertoires in COVID-19. In the study overall: Samples representing acute and convalescent COVID-19 were sourced from the United States, Italy and Spain. Sample material is recorded as cDNA or gDNA derived from T cells, B-cell-depleted T cells, or PBMCs.

Per the study methods: Amplifying reference gene primers gave estimates of nucleated cell counts. The method was immunoSEQ multiplex PCR; TCRdb's version includes in-frame clones alone and lacks a portion of them. That table supplies the V and J calls and clone size; D and trimming were determined from the DNA. The data show 300,000 to 450,000 clones, approximately 81% seen once. This clonotype originated in a woman in her late teens or twenties with acute or convalescent COVID-19. Sample: peripheral blood. The chain employs TRBV5-1 and TRBJ1-4; 8 positions match TRBD1. CDR3 sequence: CASRLTGGRNEKLFF. CDR3 DNA: TGCGCCAGCAGGCTAACAGGGGGACGAAATGAAAAACTGTTTTTT.